This paragraph covers one T cell receptor (beta chain) sequence. This sample stems from a study of blood T cell repertoires in COVID-19. Study context: The origin of the acute and convalescent COVID-19 samples was the United States, Italy and Spain. PBMCs, B-cell-depleted T cells, or T cells provided the cDNA or gDNA that made up the material.

The length of the CDR3 is 14 residues. The V gene end was trimmed by 6 bases and the J gene end by 4 bases; junction bases not matched to a gene: 6. The germline V gene has CDR1 MDHEN and CDR2 SYDVKM. As processed by the authors: Using reference gene primer amplification, nucleated cell counts were estimated. The protocol was immunoSEQ multiplex PCR, while the TCRdb copy is restricted to in-frame clones and leaves out a portion. V, J and clone size reflect that table, while D and trimming were determined from the DNA. Among tens of thousands of clones, about 91% were seen once, and the ten largest hold about 2.5%.

This TCR was sampled from a human donor with active COVID-19. The donor label of this sample is uncertain. What was sequenced was peripheral blood. The chain couples TRBV28 to TRBJ1-2, with 9 bases identical to TRBD1. The CDR3 reads CASSLTGGSYGYTF. The CDR3 DNA reads as TGTGCCAGCAGCCTGACAGGGGGTTCCTATGGCTACACCTTC.